This note documents a single T cell receptor (beta chain) sequence. The specificity of this receptor is unknown. Nothing much larger sits one base from this clone, and base qualities are not available. This sample is drawn from a study of blood T cell repertoires in COVID-19 (dated by TCRdb to between 2020 and 2021). Describing the broader study: The collaborator samples originated in the United States, Italy and Spain and spanned the acute and convalescent phases of COVID-19. A de-identified subject ID, COVID-19 status, age in years and sex were almost always included in the sample metadata. Subjects who had been exposed to COVID-19, were actively infected with it, or had recovered from it provided the deeply sampled blood TCRbeta repertoires that made up the dataset. A freely available public database, intended as a resource for researchers studying the immune response to SARS-CoV-2, is where the repertoires were released. Where available, HLA class I and class II types were taken from metadata supplied by the sample provider and were not determined by assay-based typing. Samples were obtained from the ongoing ImmuneRACE study (first 160 participants) and from 1,000 to 1,500 subjects provided by 6 global collaborators. The prospective study material was composed of cDNA or gDNA derived from T cells, B-cell-depleted T cells, or PBMCs. The study at large found these results: How much clinical and demographic metadata was included differed by source and by participant, and the metadata was provided uncurated.

The immunoSEQ Assay, a bias-controlled multiplex PCR, was used to amplify TCRbeta CDR3 regions from genomic DNA. Under the source paper's analysis protocol: Nucleated cell counts per sample were estimated from amplification of reference gene primers within the assay. To quantify the absolute abundance of each unique TCRbeta CDR3 rearrangement, sequence reads were collapsed and filtered. For each sample, productive Simpson clonality was calculated as the square root of Simpson's diversity index over productive rearrangements. Drawn from immuneACCESS, this table holds only the in-frame rearrangements with V and J called that TCRdb kept. Clones are partly lost; checked studies trace under half to an unresolved V gene and leave the rest unexplained. V and J calls and clone size are copied from that table; D and trimming were computed from the DNA. This sample comprises about 310,000 clones, roughly 91% of them detected only once. Just under 9.5% of the sample comes from the top ten.

Enrolling through a virtual design, the prospective study's participants ranged in age from roughly 18 to 89 years and lived across more than 20 United States geographic areas. In the prospective study, cohorts were assigned on the basis of participant-reported clinical history obtained from a screening survey and a study questionnaire. Recovered participants in ImmuneRACE Cohort 3 were defined by two consecutive negative NP/OP PCR tests, clearance by a healthcare professional, or resolution of symptoms. Each participant in the prospective study had whole blood, serum and a nasopharyngeal or oropharyngeal swab collected by mobile phlebotomists. Participants in the prospective study had the option to provide additional blood draws and questionnaires over an approximately 2-month period. Before DNA extraction, prospective study blood samples were shipped either frozen or at room temperature. The specimen sequenced was PBMCs or T cells enriched from blood (not recorded which). The source of this sequence is a woman between 25 and 40 years old who had recovered from COVID-19.

The base sequence is TGTGCCAGCAGCTCGACACTACCAAGGACTAGCGGTAGCACAGATACGCAGTATTTT. Protein translation: CASSSTLPRTSGSTDTQYF. The sequence links TRBV7-9 to TRBJ2-3; TRBD2 fits 10 bases in the junction. Including the terminal cysteine and phenylalanine, the CDR3 comprises 19 residues. Only the CDR3 DNA stays, 57 bases, in frame from base 1. Here V drops 4 bases and J drops 0 bases, and the junction holds 13 bases not matched to any gene. The CDR1 and CDR2 encoded by the germline V gene (reference sequence) are SEHNR and FQNEAQ. Supplemented by the reference TRBV7-9 and TRBJ2-3 proteins around the CDR3, the complete variable domain is DTGVSQNPRHKITKRGQNVTFRCDPISEHNRLYWYRQTLGQGPEFLTYFQNEAQLEKSRLLSDRFSAERPKGSFSTLEIQRTEQGDSAMYLCASSSTLPRTSGSTDTQYFGPGTRLTVL.